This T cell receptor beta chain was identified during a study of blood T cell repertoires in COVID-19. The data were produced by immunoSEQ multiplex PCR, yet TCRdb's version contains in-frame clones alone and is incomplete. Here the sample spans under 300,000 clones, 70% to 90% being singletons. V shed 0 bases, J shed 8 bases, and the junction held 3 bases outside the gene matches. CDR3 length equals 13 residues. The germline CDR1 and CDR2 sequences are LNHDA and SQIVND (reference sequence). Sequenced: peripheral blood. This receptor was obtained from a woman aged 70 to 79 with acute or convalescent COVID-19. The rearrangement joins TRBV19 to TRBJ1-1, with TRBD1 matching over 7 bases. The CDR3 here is CASSIDGTAEAFF. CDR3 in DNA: TGTGCCAGTAGTATAGATGGGACAGCAGAAGCTTTCTTT.